This T cell receptor (beta chain) was documented in a study of response to subunit inactivated influenza vaccine. Study observations and caveats: Authors suggested each seasonal influenza vaccination recruits few new T cells.

TCRdb re-derived calls from the RT-PCR reads in MiXCR, one entry per CDR3 protein. The profile shows around 850,000 distinct CDR3 sequences, around 18% of them singletons. This clonotype was detected only a few times. Its antigen is undetermined. Germline CDR1 is SGHAT and CDR2 is FQNNGV. This CDR3 comprises 16 residues. The ends lost 4 bases at V and 9 bases at J; junction bases unmatched: 13. The chain has TRBV11-2 and TRBJ2-1; 9 bases align to TRBD2. The material was PBMCs from blood, obtained 5 days after vaccination. This receptor was identified in a man in his fifties or sixties who received an inactivated influenza vaccine. CDR3 amino acids: CASSSPRSREGGEQFF. The DNA of the CDR3 is TGTGCCAGCAGCTCTCCTCGCTCGCGGGAGGGTGGTGAGCAGTTCTTC.